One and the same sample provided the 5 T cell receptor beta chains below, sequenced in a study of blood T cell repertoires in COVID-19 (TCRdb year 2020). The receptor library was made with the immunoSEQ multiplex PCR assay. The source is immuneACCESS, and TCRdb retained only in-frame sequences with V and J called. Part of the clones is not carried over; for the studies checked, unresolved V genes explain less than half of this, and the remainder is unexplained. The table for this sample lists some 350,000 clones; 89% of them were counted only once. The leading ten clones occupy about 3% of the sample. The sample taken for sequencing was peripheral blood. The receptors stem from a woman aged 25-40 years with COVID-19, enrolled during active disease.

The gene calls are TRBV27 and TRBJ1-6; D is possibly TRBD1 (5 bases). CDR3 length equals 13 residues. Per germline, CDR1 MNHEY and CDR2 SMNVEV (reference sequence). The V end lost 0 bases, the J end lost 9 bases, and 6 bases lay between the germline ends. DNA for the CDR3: TGTGCCAGCAGTTTATCGGGGCGTTCACCCCTCCACTTT. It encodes CASSLSGRSPLHF.

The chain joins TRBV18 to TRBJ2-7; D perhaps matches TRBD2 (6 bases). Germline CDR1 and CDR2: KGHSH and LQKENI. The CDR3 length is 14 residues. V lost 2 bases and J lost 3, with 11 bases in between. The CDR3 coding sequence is TGTGCCAGCTCACCAGGGACTGGGAACTACGAGCAGTACTTC. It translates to CASSPGTGNYEQYF. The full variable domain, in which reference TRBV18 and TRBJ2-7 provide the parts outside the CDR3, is NAGVMQNPRHLVRRRGQEARLRCSPMKGHSHVYWYRQLPEEGLKFMVYLQKENIIDESGMPKERFSAEFPKEGPSILRIQQVVRGDSAAYFCASSPGTGNYEQYFGPGTRLTVT.

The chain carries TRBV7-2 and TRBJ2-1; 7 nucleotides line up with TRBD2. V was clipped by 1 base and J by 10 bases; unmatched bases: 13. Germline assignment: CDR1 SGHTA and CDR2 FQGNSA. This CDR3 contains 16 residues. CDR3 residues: CASSLDGSWGREEQFF. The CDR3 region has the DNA TGTGCCAGCAGCTTAGATGGGTCGTGGGGGAGGGAGGAGCAGTTCTTC.

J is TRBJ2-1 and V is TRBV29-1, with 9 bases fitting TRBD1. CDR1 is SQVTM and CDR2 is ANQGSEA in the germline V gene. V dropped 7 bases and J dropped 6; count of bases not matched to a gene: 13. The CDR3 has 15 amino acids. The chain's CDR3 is CSGAQRDRVVNEQFF. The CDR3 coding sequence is TGCAGCGGGGCCCAACGGGACAGGGTCGTCAATGAGCAGTTCTTC.

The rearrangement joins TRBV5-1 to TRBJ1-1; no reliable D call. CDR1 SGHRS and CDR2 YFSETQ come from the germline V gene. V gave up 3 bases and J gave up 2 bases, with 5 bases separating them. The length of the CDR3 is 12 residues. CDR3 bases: TGCGCCAGCAGCTCGACTAACACTGAAGCTTTCTTT. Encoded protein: CASSSTNTEAFF.